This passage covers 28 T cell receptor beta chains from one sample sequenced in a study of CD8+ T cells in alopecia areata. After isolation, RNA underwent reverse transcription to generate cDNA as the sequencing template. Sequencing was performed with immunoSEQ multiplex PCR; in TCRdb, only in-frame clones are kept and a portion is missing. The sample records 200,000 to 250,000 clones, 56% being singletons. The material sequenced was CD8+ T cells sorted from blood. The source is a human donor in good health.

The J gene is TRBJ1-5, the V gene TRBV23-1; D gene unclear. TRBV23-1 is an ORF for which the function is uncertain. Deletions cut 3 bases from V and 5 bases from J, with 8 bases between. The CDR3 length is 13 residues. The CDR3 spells CASSQRTDQPQHF. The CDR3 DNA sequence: TGCGCCAGCAGTCAGCGGACGGATCAGCCCCAGCATTTT.

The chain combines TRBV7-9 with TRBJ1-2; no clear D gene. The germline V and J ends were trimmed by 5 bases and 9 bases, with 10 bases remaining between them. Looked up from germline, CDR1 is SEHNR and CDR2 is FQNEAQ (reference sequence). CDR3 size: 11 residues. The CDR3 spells CASSAGLSYTF. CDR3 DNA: TGTGCCAGCAGCGCTGGCTTGAGCTACACCTTC.

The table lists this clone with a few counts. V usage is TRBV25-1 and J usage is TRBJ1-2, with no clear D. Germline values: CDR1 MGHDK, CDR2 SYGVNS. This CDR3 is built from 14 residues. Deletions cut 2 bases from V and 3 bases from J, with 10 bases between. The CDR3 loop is CASSEIGGYYGYTF. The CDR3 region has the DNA TGTGCCAGCAGTGAAATAGGCGGATACTATGGCTACACCTTC.

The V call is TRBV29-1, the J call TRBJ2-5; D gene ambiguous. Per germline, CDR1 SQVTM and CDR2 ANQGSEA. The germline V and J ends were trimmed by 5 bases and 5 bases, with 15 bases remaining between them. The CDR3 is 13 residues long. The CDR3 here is CSVSRAVRETQYF. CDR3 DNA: TGCAGCGTTTCCCGGGCCGTTCGGGAGACCCAGTACTTC. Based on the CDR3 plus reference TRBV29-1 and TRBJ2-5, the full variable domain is SAVISQKPSRDICQRGTSLTIQCQVDSQVTMMFWYRQQPGQSLTLIATANQGSEATYESGFVIDKFPISRPNLTFSTLTVSNMSPEDSSIYLCSVSRAVRETQYFGPGTRLLVL.

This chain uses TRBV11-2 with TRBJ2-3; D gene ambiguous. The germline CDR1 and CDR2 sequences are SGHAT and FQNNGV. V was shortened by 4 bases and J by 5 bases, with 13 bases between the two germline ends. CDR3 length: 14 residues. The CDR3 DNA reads TGTGCCAGCAGCTCGGGTCCCCGGGTAGATACGCAGTATTTT. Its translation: CASSSGPRVDTQYF.

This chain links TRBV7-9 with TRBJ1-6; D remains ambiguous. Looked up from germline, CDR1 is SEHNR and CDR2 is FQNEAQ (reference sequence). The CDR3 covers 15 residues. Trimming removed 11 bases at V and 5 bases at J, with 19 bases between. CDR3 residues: CASLGPGGDNSPLHF. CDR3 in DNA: TGTGCCTCTTTGGGTCCGGGTGGAGATAATTCACCCCTCCACTTT.

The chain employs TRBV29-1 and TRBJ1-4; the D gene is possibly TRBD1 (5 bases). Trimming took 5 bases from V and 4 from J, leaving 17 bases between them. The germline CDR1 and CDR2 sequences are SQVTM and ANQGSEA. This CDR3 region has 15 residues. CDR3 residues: CSVMTAGLSNEKLFF. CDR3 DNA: TGCAGCGTTATGACAGCCGGACTCAGTAATGAAAAACTGTTTTTT.

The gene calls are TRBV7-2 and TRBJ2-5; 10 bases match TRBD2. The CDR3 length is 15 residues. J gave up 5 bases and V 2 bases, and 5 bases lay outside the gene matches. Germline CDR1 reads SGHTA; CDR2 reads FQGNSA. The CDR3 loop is CASSLSGGAGETQYF. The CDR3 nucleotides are TGTGCCAGCAGCTTAAGCGGGGGGGCTGGCGAGACCCAGTACTTC. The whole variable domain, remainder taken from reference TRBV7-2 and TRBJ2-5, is GAGVSQSPSNKVTEKGKDVELRCDPISGHTALYWYRQSLGQGLEFLIYFQGNSAPDKSGLPSDRFSAERTGGSVSTLTIQRTQQEDSAVYLCASSLSGGAGETQYFGPGTRLLVL.

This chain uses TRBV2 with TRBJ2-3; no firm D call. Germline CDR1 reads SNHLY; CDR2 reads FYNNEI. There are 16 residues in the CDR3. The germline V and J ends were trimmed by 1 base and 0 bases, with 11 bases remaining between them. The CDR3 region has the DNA TGTGCCAGCAGTGAAGTTCCGGAGTACAGCACAGATACGCAGTATTTT. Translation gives CASSEVPEYSTDTQYF.

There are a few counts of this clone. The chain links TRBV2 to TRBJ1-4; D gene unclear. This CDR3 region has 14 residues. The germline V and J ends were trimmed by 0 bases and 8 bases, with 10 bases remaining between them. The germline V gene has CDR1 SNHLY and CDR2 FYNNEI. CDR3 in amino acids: CASSEALTREKLFF. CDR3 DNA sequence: TGTGCCAGCAGTGAAGCGCTTACCAGGGAAAAACTGTTTTTT.

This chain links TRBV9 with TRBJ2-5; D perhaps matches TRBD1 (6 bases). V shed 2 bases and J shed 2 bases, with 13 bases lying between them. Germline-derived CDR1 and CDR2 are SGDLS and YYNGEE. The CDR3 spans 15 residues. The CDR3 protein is CASSVGAARQETQYF. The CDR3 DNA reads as TGTGCCAGCAGCGTGGGGGCGGCCCGTCAAGAGACCCAGTACTTC.

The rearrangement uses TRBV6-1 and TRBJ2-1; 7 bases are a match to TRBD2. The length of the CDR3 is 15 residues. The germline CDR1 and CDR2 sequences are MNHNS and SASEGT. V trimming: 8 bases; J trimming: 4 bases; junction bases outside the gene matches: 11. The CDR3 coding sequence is TGTGCCAGCGGAGAAGGTGCGGGGGAGTACAATGAGCAGTTCTTC. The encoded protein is CASGEGAGEYNEQFF.

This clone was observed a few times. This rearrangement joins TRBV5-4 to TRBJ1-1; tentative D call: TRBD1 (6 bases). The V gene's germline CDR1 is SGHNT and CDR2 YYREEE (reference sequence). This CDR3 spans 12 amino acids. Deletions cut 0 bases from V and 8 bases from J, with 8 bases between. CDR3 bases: TGTGCCAGCAGCTTGGTTGGGGGCGAAGCTTTCTTT. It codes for CASSLVGGEAFF. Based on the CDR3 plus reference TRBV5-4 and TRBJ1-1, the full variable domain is ETGVTQSPTHLIKTRGQQVTLRCSSQSGHNTVSWYQQALGQGPQFIFQYYREEENGRGNFPPRFSGLQFPNYSSELNVNALELDDSALYLCASSLVGGEAFFGQGTRLTVV.

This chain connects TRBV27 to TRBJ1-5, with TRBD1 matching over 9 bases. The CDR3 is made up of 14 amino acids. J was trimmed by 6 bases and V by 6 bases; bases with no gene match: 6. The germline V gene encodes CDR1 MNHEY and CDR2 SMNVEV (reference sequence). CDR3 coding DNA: TGTGCCAGCAGGCCGACAGGGGGAATTCAGCCCCAGCATTTT. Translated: CASRPTGGIQPQHF.

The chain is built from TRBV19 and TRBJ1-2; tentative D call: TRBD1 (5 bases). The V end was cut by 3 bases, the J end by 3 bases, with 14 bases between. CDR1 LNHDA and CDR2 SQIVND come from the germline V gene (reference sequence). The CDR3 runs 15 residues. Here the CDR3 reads CASSIAPGNDYGYTF. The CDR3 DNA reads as TGTGCCAGTAGTATTGCTCCAGGGAATGACTATGGCTACACCTTC.

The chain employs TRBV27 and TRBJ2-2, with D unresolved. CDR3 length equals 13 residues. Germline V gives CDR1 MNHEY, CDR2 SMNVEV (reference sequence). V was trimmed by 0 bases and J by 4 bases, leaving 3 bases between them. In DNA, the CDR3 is TGTGCCAGCAGTTTATCGTCCACCGGGGAGCTGTTTTTT. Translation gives CASSLSSTGELFF.

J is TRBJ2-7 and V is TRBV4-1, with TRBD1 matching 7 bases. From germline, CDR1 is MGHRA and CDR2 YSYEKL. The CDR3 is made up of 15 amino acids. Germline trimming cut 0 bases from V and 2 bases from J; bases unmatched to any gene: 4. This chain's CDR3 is CASSQDVGTAYEQYF. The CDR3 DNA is TGCGCCAGCAGCCAAGATGTTGGGACAGCCTACGAGCAGTACTTC.

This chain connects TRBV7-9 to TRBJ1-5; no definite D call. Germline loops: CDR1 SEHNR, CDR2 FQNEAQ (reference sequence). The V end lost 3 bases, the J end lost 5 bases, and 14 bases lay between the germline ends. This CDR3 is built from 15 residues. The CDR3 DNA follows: TGTGCCAGCAGCTTTGGCCAGGTTCAAGATCAGCCCCAGCATTTT. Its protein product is CASSFGQVQDQPQHF.

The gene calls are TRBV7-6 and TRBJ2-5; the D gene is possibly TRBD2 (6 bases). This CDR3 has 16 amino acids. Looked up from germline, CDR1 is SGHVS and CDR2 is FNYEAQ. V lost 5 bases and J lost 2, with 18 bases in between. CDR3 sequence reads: CASSLRAGQGQETQYF. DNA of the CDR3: TGTGCCAGCAGCCTAAGGGCGGGGCAGGGTCAAGAGACCCAGTACTTC.

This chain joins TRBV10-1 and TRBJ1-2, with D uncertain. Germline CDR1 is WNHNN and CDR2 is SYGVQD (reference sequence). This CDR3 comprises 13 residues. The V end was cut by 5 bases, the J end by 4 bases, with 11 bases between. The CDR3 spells CASSSSPTYGYTF. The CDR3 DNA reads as TGCGCCAGCAGTTCCAGCCCGACCTATGGCTACACCTTC.

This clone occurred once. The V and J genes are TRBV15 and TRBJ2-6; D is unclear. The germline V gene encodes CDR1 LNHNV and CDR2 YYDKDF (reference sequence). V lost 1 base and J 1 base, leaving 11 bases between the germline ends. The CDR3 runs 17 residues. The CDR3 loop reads CATSRGRIGSGANVLTF. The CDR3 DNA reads TGTGCCACCAGCAGAGGCCGCATTGGATCTGGGGCCAACGTCCTGACTTTC.

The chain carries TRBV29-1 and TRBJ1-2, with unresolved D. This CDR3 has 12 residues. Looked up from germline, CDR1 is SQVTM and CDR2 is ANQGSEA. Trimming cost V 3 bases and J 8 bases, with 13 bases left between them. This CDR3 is CSVDKRTPGYTF. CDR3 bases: TGCAGCGTTGATAAGAGGACTCCAGGCTACACCTTC.

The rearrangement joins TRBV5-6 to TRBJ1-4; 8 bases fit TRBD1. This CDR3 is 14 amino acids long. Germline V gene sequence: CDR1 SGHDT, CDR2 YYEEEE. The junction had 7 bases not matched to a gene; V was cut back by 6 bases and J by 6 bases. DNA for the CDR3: TGTGCCAGCACCTGGGGGACAGGAGATGAAAAACTGTTTTTT. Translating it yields CASTWGTGDEKLFF.

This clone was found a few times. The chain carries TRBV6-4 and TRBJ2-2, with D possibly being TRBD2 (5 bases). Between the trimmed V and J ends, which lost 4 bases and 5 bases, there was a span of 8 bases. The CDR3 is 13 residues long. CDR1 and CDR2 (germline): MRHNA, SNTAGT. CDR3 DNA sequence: TGTGCCAGCAGTGGTAGCGAGACCGGGGAGCTGTTTTTT. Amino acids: CASSGSETGELFF.

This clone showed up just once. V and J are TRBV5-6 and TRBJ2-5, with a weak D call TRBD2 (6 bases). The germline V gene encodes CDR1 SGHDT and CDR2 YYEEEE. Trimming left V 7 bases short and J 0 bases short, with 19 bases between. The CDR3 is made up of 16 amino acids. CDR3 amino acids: CASSLGRGANQETQYF. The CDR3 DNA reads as TGTGCCAGCTCCCTAGGGCGGGGAGCCAACCAAGAGACCCAGTACTTC.

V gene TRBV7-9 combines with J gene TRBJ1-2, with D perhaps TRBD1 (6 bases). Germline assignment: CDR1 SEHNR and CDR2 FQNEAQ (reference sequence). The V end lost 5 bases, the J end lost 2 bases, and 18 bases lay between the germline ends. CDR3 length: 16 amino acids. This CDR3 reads CASSPSAQGDNYGYTF. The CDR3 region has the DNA TGTGCCAGCAGCCCATCCGCACAGGGTGACAACTATGGCTACACCTTC.

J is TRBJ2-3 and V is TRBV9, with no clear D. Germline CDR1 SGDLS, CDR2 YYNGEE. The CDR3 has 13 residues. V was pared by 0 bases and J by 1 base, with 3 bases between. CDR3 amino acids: CASSVVGTDTQYF. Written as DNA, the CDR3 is TGTGCCAGCAGCGTAGTGGGCACAGATACGCAGTATTTT.

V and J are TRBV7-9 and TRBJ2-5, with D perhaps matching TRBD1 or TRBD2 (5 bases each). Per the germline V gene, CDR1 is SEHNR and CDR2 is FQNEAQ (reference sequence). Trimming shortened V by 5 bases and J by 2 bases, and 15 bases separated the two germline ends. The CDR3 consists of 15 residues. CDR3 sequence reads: CASSPIPGTQETQYF. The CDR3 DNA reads TGTGCCAGCAGCCCGATACCCGGGACGCAAGAGACCCAGTACTTC.